The subject of this entry is one T cell receptor beta chain. The sample is drawn from a study of blood T cell repertoires in COVID-19. In the study overall: The United States, Italy and Spain supplied acute and convalescent COVID-19 samples. PBMCs, B-cell-depleted T cells, or T cells were the source of the cDNA or gDNA that made up the material.

Between the trimmed V and J ends, which lost 1 base and 7 bases, there was a span of 4 bases. Germline CDR1 SGHDN, CDR2 FVKESK. CDR3 length equals 11 residues. The table came from immunoSEQ multiplex PCR; TCRdb's copy has only in-frame clones and leaves some out. The profile shows some 45,000 clones, roughly 90% of them singletons. The source is a man between 60 and 70 years old with active COVID-19. The chain couples TRBV14 to TRBJ1-2, with unresolved D. The sequenced sample was peripheral blood. The CDR3 is CASSQAGGYTF. For the CDR3, the DNA is TGTGCCAGCAGCCAAGCAGGTGGCTACACCTTC.